One sample yielded the 31 T cell receptor beta chains listed below, sequenced in a study of cytomegalovirus exposure and HLA in healthy donors. Repertoires were generated with immunoSEQ multiplex PCR, while TCRdb's copy carries only in-frame clones and drops some. The table shows 130,000 to 150,000 clones, with approximately 91% occurring only once. Material: PBMCs. The origin of the receptors is a woman under 30 in good health and CMV-seropositive.

This clone was counted once. The chain is built from TRBV11-3 and TRBJ2-7, with D hard to call. This CDR3 region has 12 residues. CDR1 is SGHNT and CDR2 is YENEEA in the germline V gene. V lost 1 base and J lost 3, with 4 bases in between. The CDR3 region has the DNA TGTGCCAGCAGCTTAGCCGGCTACGAGCAGTACTTC. Translating gives CASSLAGYEQYF.

The chain joins TRBV6-1 to TRBJ1-1; no firm D call. The germline gives CDR1 MNHNS, CDR2 SASEGT. The CDR3 totals 13 residues. V was cut by 3 bases and J by 1 base, with 6 bases left in between. CDR3 sequence: CASSERENTEAFF. CDR3 sequence (DNA): TGTGCCAGCAGTGAGCGAGAGAACACTGAAGCTTTCTTT.

The CDR3 loop reads CSVILAGGKDEQFF. The CDR3 DNA is TGCAGCGTGATCCTAGCGGGAGGTAAGGATGAGCAGTTCTTC. This chain uses TRBV29-1 with TRBJ2-1, with TRBD2 matching over 11 bases. The CDR3 sequence is 14 residues long. Germline values: CDR1 SQVTM, CDR2 ANQGSEA. The V gene end was trimmed by 6 bases and the J gene end by 8 bases; junction bases not matched to a gene: 9.

This chain joins TRBV5-4 and TRBJ2-1; the D gene is possibly TRBD1 (5 bases). The CDR3 loop spans 17 amino acids. The germline gives CDR1 SGHNT, CDR2 YYREEE (reference sequence). Trimming stripped 4 bases from V and 0 bases from J, with 17 bases between. CDR3 DNA sequence: TGTGCCAGCAGCACGAAGCAGGGTCCCAGCTCCTACAATGAGCAGTTCTTC. This translates into CASSTKQGPSSYNEQFF. The full variable domain, completed using reference TRBV5-4 and TRBJ2-1, is ETGVTQSPTHLIKTRGQQVTLRCSSQSGHNTVSWYQQALGQGPQFIFQYYREEENGRGNFPPRFSGLQFPNYSSELNVNALELDDSALYLCASSTKQGPSSYNEQFFGPGTRLTVL.

The rearrangement joins TRBV7-2 to TRBJ1-5; TRBD1 agrees at 7 bases. The CDR3 contains 15 residues. Germline V CDR1 and CDR2: SGHTA, FQGNSA. V shed 3 bases, J shed 1 base, and the junction held 3 bases outside the gene matches. In DNA, the CDR3 is TGTGCCAGCAGCTTCACAGGGGCGAGCAATCAGCCCCAGCATTTT. It specifies CASSFTGASNQPQHF.

The V gene is TRBV28, the J gene TRBJ1-4; 7 bases align to TRBD1. After removal of 8 bases from V and 5 bases from J, the junction contained 5 bases not matched to a gene. Germline lookup yields CDR1 MDHEN and CDR2 SYDVKM. The CDR3 runs 13 residues. The CDR3 DNA reads TGTGCCAGCGGGGGACAGCCAAATGAAAAACTGTTTTTT. It yields the protein CASGGQPNEKLFF. Complete variable domain (other parts from reference TRBV28 and TRBJ1-4): DVKVTQSSRYLVKRTGEKVFLECVQDMDHENMFWYRQDPGLGLRLIYFSYDVKMKEKGDIPEGYSVSREKKERFSLILESASTNQTSMYLCASGGQPNEKLFFGSGTQLSVL.

V and J are TRBV10-3 and TRBJ2-7, with 8 bases identical to TRBD1. Germline CDR1 reads ENHRY; CDR2 reads SYGVKD. The CDR3 is made up of 14 amino acids. V shed 10 bases and J 5 bases; nucleotides not matched to a gene: 13. This chain's CDR3 is CASDPGTGLHEQYF. In DNA, the CDR3 is TGTGCCAGCGACCCTGGGACAGGCCTGCACGAGCAGTACTTC.

The chain combines TRBV30 with TRBJ1-3; D ambiguous. The CDR3 covers 15 residues. V shed 4 bases and J shed 0 bases, with 13 bases lying between them. Germline V gene sequence: CDR1 GTSNPN, CDR2 SVGIG (reference sequence). CDR3 sequence (DNA): TGTGCCTGGACCGGGAGCCCCCTCTCTGGAAACACCATATATTTT. As protein: CAWTGSPLSGNTIYF.

The sample holds one count of this clone. The V call is TRBV9, the J call TRBJ2-2; D possibly corresponds to TRBD2 (7 bases). This CDR3 is built from 16 residues. Germline CDR1 and CDR2: SGDLS and YYNGEE. V was shortened by 0 bases and J by 7 bases, with 16 bases between the two germline ends. The CDR3 bases are TGTGCCAGCAGCGTAGAAGGGGGAGGGCCCGTCGGGGAGCTGTTTTTT. Encoded protein: CASSVEGGGPVGELFF.

The chain employs TRBV5-1 and TRBJ1-4, with a tentative D call TRBD1 (5 bases). With 0 bases removed from V and 1 base from J, the gap between germline ends came to 10 bases. CDR1 is SGHRS, CDR2 YFSETQ, per germline. This CDR3 has 16 residues. The CDR3 loop reads CASSLGSGGTNEKLFF. As DNA, the CDR3 is TGCGCCAGCAGCTTGGGGTCGGGGGGAACTAATGAAAAACTGTTTTTT.

V is TRBV28 and J is TRBJ1-1; tentative D call: TRBD1 (6 bases). Germline CDR1 reads MDHEN; CDR2 reads SYDVKM. The CDR3 is 13 amino acids. V shed 10 bases and J shed 0 bases, with 12 bases lying between them. The CDR3 protein is CAIRDRMNTEAFF. CDR3 DNA sequence: TGTGCCATCCGAGACAGGATGAACACTGAAGCTTTCTTT.

The CDR3 DNA reads as TGTGCCAGCTCACAGGACTCAAAAGAGACCCAGTACTTC. Translation: CASSQDSKETQYF. The chain links TRBV18 to TRBJ2-5; D is possibly TRBD2 (5 bases). The ends were cut back, 4 bases at V and 3 bases at J, with 9 bases in the middle. CDR1 and CDR2 (germline): KGHSH, LQKENI. This CDR3 spans 13 amino acids.

CDR3 region: CASSLVTGGTEAFF. The CDR3 coding sequence is TGTGCCAGCAGCTTAGTCACGGGAGGCACTGAAGCTTTCTTT. The gene calls are TRBV13 and TRBJ1-1; D gene unclear. The CDR3 extends over 14 amino acids. Germline values: CDR1 PRHDT, CDR2 FYEKMQ (reference sequence). Trimming removed 1 base from V and 4 bases from J, with 10 bases in between.

The chain joins TRBV11-3 to TRBJ2-1, with D possibly TRBD2 on 6 matching bases. The V end lost 2 bases, the J end lost 0 bases, and 11 bases lay between the germline ends. The CDR3 runs 16 residues. Germline V lookup: CDR1 SGHNT, CDR2 YENEEA. CDR3 protein: CASSLPRGSSYNEQFF. The CDR3 DNA reads TGTGCCAGCAGCTTACCCCGGGGGAGCTCCTACAATGAGCAGTTCTTC.

This clone was seen only once. CDR3 nucleotide sequence: TGTGCCAGTAGTATAGGGGGGGATCGTGAGCAGTTCTTC. Its translation: CASSIGGDREQFF. J is TRBJ2-1 and V is TRBV19; the D gene is possibly TRBD2 (6 bases). The V end lost 1 base, the J end lost 9 bases, and 10 bases lay between the germline ends. In germline, CDR1 is LNHDA, CDR2 SQIVND (reference sequence). This CDR3 comprises 13 residues. The full variable domain, completed using reference TRBV19 and TRBJ2-1, is DGGITQSPKYLFRKEGQNVTLSCEQNLNHDAMYWYRQDPGQGLRLIYYSQIVNDFQKGDIAEGYSVSREKKESFPLTVTSAQKNPTAFYLCASSIGGDREQFFGPGTRLTVL.

This clone was observed a single time. The genes are TRBV7-9 and TRBJ2-7; 7 bases are shared with TRBD1. CDR3 length equals 13 residues. Germline-derived CDR1 and CDR2 are SEHNR and FQNEAQ (reference sequence). V gave up 4 bases and J gave up 6 bases; unmatched junction bases: 6. The CDR3 reads CASSSQGVGEQYF. The DNA of the CDR3 is TGTGCCAGCAGCTCCCAGGGGGTGGGCGAGCAGTACTTC.

V usage is TRBV6-6 and J usage is TRBJ2-7; D call uncertain. The length of the CDR3 is 13 residues. Trimming removed 2 bases from V and 6 bases from J, with 11 bases in between. Germline assignment: CDR1 MNHNY and CDR2 SVGAGI (reference sequence). CDR3 coding DNA: TGTGCCAGCAGTTACCCCTCCTTGAGCGAGCAGTACTTC. Encoded protein: CASSYPSLSEQYF.

The chain has TRBV6-1 and TRBJ2-3; 7 bases agree with TRBD2. The CDR3 loop spans 13 amino acids. The V segment lost 11 bases and the J segment 1 base; nucleotides outside the gene matches: 6. CDR1 is MNHNS, CDR2 SASEGT, per germline. CDR3 sequence reads: CAAREMGTDTQYF. For the CDR3, the DNA is TGTGCCGCGCGGGAGATGGGCACAGATACGCAGTATTTT.

V usage is TRBV7-9 and J usage is TRBJ2-1; possibly TRBD2 for D (5 bases). CDR3 length: 16 residues. Germline-derived CDR1 and CDR2 are SEHNR and FQNEAQ (reference sequence). The germline V and J ends were trimmed by 4 bases and 7 bases, with 20 bases remaining between them. The CDR3 loop reads CASSSSVGSRGNEQFF. The CDR3 DNA reads TGTGCCAGCAGCTCTTCGGTAGGGAGCAGAGGAAATGAGCAGTTCTTC.

The chain couples TRBV7-2 to TRBJ2-3; D call uncertain. CDR1 is SGHTA, CDR2 FQGNSA, per germline. Between the trimmed V and J ends, which lost 1 base and 6 bases, there was a span of 8 bases. This CDR3 contains 13 residues. CDR3 sequence: CASSLETRDTQYF. CDR3 DNA: TGTGCCAGCAGCTTAGAGACACGGGATACGCAGTATTTT.

This sequence joins TRBV5-1 and TRBJ2-7, with TRBD1 matching 7 bases. The junction had 7 bases not matched to a gene; V was cut back by 6 bases and J by 1 base. In germline, CDR1 is SGHRS, CDR2 YFSETQ. CDR3 length: 14 amino acids. This CDR3 is CASTFGTASYEQYF. CDR3 in DNA: TGCGCCAGCACCTTCGGGACAGCGTCCTACGAGCAGTACTTC.

V is TRBV5-1 and J is TRBJ1-3, with a tentative D call TRBD1 (6 bases). Looked up from germline, CDR1 is SGHRS and CDR2 is YFSETQ. The CDR3 extends over 14 amino acids. V was clipped by 4 bases and J by 5 bases, with 13 bases between them. Written as DNA, the CDR3 is TGCGCCAGCAGCCAGGGACAAAAAAGAAACACCATATATTTT. This sequence encodes CASSQGQKRNTIYF.

The gene calls are TRBV19 and TRBJ2-7; D is perhaps TRBD1 (5 bases). Between the trimmed V and J ends, which lost 5 bases and 3 bases, there was a span of 11 bases. Looked up from germline, CDR1 is LNHDA and CDR2 is SQIVND (reference sequence). The CDR3 spans 13 residues. The chain's CDR3 is CASSDSKGYEQYF. Written as DNA, the CDR3 is TGTGCCAGTAGTGACAGCAAGGGCTACGAGCAGTACTTC.

The chain employs TRBV11-3 and TRBJ1-1, with unresolved D. The CDR3 spans 13 residues. V dropped 1 base and J dropped 1 base, with 4 bases sitting between them. The V gene's germline CDR1 is SGHNT and CDR2 YENEEA. The CDR3 DNA follows: TGTGCCAGCAGCTTAGTCGGGAACACTGAAGCTTTCTTT. It codes for CASSLVGNTEAFF.

This chain connects TRBV25-1 to TRBJ2-7; 9 bases line up with TRBD2. V shed 6 bases and J 2 bases; nucleotides not matched to a gene: 5. The V gene's germline CDR1 is MGHDK and CDR2 SYGVNS. This CDR3 comprises 14 residues. CDR3 coding DNA: TGTGCCAGCAGGCGGGCTAGCGGGGCCTACGAGCAGTACTTC. Protein: CASRRASGAYEQYF.

This sequence joins TRBV5-1 and TRBJ2-5, with 9 bases aligning to TRBD2. With V trimmed by 7 bases and J by 4 bases, 11 bases remained unmatched. Germline loops: CDR1 SGHRS, CDR2 YFSETQ. CDR3 length: 15 residues. The CDR3 region has the DNA TGCGCCAGCTGCCCTCAAGCGGGAGGTCGAGAGACCCAGTACTTC. This translates into CASCPQAGGRETQYF. The full variable domain, completed using reference TRBV5-1 and TRBJ2-5, is KAGVTQTPRYLIKTRGQQVTLSCSPISGHRSVSWYQQTPGQGLQFLFEYFSETQRNKGNFPGRFSGRQFSNSRSEMNVSTLELGDSALYLCASCPQAGGRETQYFGPGTRLLVL.

The V gene is TRBV25-1, the J gene TRBJ1-2, with unresolved D. Germline V CDR1 and CDR2: MGHDK, SYGVNS. The CDR3 covers 13 residues. V lost 1 base, J lost 4 bases, and 7 bases lay in between. The CDR3: CASSESGIYGYTF. CDR3 bases: TGTGCCAGCAGTGAATCCGGGATCTATGGCTACACCTTC.

The gene calls are TRBV30 and TRBJ2-1, with D possibly matching TRBD1 (5 bases). The CDR3 runs 12 residues. Germline V CDR1 and CDR2: GTSNPN, SVGIG (reference sequence). Trimming stripped 5 bases from V and 8 bases from J, with 13 bases between. The CDR3 sequence is CAWAKGVDEQFF. For the CDR3, the DNA is TGTGCCTGGGCGAAAGGGGTCGATGAGCAGTTCTTC.

V is TRBV5-1 and J is TRBJ1-2; no clear D. V was cut by 0 bases and J by 3 bases, with 12 bases left in between. The CDR3 sequence is 15 residues long. Per germline, CDR1 SGHRS and CDR2 YFSETQ. This CDR3 reads CASSLDYGGDYGYTF. The CDR3, as DNA: TGCGCCAGCAGCTTGGATTATGGAGGAGACTATGGCTACACCTTC.

This chain links TRBV11-3 with TRBJ2-7; TRBD2 agrees at 11 bases. The V gene's germline CDR1 is SGHNT and CDR2 YENEEA. After removal of 8 bases from V and 2 bases from J, the junction contained 5 bases not matched to a gene. This CDR3 has 14 residues. CDR3: CASAPGLAAYEQYF. CDR3 coding DNA: TGTGCCAGCGCCCCGGGACTAGCGGCCTACGAGCAGTACTTC.

The rearrangement uses TRBV6-5 and TRBJ2-6, with D perhaps TRBD1 (5 bases). The ends were cut back, 2 bases at V and 0 bases at J, with 5 bases in the middle. CDR1 MNHEY and CDR2 SVGAGI come from the germline V gene. The CDR3 runs 15 residues. As DNA, the CDR3 is TGTGCCAGCAGTTACGACAGCTCTGGGGCCAACGTCCTGACTTTC. Protein product: CASSYDSSGANVLTF.